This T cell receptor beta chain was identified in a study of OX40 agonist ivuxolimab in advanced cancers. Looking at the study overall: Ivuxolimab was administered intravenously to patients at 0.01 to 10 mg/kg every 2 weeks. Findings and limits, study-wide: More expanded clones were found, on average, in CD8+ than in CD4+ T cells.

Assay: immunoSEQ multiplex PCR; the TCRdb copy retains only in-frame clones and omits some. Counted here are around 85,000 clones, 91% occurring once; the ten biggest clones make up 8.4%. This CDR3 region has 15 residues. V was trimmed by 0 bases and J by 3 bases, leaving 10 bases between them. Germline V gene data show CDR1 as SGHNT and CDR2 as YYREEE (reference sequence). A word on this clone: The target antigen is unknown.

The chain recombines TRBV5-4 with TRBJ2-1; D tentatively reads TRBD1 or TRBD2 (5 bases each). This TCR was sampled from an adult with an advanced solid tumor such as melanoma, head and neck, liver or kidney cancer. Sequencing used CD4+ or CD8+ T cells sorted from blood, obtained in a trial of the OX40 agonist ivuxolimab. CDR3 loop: CASSLGGDLYNEQFF. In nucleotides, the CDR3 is TGTGCCAGCAGCTTGGGTGGGGACCTCTACAATGAGCAGTTCTTC. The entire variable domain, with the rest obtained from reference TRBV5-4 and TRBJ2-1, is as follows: ETGVTQSPTHLIKTRGQQVTLRCSSQSGHNTVSWYQQALGQGPQFIFQYYREEENGRGNFPPRFSGLQFPNYSSELNVNALELDDSALYLCASSLGGDLYNEQFFGPGTRLTVL.